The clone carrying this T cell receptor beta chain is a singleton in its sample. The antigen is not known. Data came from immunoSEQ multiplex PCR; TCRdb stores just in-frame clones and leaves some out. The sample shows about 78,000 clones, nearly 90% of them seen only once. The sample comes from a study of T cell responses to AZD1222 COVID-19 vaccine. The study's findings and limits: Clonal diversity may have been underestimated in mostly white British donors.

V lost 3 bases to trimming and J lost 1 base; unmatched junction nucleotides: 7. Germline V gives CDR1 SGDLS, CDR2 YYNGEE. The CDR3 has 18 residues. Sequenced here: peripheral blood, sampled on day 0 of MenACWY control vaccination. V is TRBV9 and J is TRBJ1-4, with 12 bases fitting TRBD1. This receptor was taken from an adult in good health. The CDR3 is CASSGLGDRGQTNEKLFF. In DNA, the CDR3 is TGTGCCAGCAGCGGACTCGGGGACAGGGGGCAAACTAATGAAAAACTGTTTTTT.